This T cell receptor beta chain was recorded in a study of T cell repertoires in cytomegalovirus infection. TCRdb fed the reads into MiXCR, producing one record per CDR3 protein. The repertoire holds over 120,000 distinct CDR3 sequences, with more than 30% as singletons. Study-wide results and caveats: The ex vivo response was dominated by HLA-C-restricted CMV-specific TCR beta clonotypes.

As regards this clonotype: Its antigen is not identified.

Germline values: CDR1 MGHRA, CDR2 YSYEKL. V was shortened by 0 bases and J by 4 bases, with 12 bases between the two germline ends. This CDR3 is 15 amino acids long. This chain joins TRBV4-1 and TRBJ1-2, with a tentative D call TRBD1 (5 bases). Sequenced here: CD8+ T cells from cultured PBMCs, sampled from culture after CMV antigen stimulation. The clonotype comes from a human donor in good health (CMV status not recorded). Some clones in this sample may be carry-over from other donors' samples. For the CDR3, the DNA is TGCGCCAGCAGCCAAGATTCGGGGGTCCTCTATGGCTACACCTTC. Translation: CASSQDSGVLYGYTF.